The clone carrying this TCR beta chain appeared once. Its antigen is undetermined. The germline V gene has CDR1 LGHNA and CDR2 YSLEER. V dropped 0 bases and J dropped 8 bases, with 11 bases sitting between them. The CDR3 is made up of 14 amino acids. The data are from a study of ipilimumab plus nivolumab after autologous stem cell transplantation. Turning to the study itself: Median doses per patient: four to six ipilimumab, 7 to 9 nivolumab. The DLBCL cohort had primary refractory and relapsed disease, with 18-month progression-free survival of roughly 85% and 28%. The study, taken as a whole, reports: Authors suggest TCR repertoire, Treg phenotype and gut microbiota support further study.

Data came from immunoSEQ multiplex PCR; TCRdb stores just in-frame clones and leaves some out. The sample contains about 84,000 clones, approximately 86% of which appear only once. J is TRBJ2-1 and V is TRBV4-3; unclear D gene. The sequenced sample was PBMCs, obtained in a trial of ipilimumab plus nivolumab as post-transplant consolidation. This receptor was taken from a male donor with diffuse large B-cell lymphoma. The CDR3 DNA follows: TGCGCCAGCAGCCAAGAGGGTCGGCTGGATGAGCAGTTCTTC. This sequence encodes CASSQEGRLDEQFF.